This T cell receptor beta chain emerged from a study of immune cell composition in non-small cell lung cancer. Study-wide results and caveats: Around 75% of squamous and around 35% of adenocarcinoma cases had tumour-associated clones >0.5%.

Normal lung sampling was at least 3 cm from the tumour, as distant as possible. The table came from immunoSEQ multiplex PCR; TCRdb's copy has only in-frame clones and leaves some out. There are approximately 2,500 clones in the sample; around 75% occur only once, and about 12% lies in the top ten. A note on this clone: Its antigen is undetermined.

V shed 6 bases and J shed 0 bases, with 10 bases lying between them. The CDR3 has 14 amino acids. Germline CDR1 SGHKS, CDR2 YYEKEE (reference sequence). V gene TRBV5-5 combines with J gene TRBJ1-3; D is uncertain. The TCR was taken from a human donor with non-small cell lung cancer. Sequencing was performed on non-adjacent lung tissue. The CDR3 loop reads CASTFVSSGNTIYF. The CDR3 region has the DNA TGTGCCAGCACCTTCGTGAGCTCTGGAAACACCATATATTTT.